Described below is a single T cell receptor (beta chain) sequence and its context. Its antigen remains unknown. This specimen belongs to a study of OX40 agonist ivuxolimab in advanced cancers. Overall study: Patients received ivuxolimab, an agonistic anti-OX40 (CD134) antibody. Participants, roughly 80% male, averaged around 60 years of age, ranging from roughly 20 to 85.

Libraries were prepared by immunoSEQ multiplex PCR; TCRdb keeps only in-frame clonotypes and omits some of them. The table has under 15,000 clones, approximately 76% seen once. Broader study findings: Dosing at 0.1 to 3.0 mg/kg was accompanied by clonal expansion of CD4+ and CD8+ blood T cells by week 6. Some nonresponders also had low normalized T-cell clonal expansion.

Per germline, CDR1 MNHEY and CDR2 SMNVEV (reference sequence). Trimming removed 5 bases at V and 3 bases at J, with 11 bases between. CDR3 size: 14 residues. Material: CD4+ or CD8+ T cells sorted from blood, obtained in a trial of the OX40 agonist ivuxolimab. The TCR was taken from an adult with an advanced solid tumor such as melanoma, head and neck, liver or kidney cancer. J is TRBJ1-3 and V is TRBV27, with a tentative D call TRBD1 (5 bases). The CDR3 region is CASSPGRFGNTIYF. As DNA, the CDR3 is TGTGCCAGCAGTCCGGGACGGTTTGGAAACACCATATATTTT.